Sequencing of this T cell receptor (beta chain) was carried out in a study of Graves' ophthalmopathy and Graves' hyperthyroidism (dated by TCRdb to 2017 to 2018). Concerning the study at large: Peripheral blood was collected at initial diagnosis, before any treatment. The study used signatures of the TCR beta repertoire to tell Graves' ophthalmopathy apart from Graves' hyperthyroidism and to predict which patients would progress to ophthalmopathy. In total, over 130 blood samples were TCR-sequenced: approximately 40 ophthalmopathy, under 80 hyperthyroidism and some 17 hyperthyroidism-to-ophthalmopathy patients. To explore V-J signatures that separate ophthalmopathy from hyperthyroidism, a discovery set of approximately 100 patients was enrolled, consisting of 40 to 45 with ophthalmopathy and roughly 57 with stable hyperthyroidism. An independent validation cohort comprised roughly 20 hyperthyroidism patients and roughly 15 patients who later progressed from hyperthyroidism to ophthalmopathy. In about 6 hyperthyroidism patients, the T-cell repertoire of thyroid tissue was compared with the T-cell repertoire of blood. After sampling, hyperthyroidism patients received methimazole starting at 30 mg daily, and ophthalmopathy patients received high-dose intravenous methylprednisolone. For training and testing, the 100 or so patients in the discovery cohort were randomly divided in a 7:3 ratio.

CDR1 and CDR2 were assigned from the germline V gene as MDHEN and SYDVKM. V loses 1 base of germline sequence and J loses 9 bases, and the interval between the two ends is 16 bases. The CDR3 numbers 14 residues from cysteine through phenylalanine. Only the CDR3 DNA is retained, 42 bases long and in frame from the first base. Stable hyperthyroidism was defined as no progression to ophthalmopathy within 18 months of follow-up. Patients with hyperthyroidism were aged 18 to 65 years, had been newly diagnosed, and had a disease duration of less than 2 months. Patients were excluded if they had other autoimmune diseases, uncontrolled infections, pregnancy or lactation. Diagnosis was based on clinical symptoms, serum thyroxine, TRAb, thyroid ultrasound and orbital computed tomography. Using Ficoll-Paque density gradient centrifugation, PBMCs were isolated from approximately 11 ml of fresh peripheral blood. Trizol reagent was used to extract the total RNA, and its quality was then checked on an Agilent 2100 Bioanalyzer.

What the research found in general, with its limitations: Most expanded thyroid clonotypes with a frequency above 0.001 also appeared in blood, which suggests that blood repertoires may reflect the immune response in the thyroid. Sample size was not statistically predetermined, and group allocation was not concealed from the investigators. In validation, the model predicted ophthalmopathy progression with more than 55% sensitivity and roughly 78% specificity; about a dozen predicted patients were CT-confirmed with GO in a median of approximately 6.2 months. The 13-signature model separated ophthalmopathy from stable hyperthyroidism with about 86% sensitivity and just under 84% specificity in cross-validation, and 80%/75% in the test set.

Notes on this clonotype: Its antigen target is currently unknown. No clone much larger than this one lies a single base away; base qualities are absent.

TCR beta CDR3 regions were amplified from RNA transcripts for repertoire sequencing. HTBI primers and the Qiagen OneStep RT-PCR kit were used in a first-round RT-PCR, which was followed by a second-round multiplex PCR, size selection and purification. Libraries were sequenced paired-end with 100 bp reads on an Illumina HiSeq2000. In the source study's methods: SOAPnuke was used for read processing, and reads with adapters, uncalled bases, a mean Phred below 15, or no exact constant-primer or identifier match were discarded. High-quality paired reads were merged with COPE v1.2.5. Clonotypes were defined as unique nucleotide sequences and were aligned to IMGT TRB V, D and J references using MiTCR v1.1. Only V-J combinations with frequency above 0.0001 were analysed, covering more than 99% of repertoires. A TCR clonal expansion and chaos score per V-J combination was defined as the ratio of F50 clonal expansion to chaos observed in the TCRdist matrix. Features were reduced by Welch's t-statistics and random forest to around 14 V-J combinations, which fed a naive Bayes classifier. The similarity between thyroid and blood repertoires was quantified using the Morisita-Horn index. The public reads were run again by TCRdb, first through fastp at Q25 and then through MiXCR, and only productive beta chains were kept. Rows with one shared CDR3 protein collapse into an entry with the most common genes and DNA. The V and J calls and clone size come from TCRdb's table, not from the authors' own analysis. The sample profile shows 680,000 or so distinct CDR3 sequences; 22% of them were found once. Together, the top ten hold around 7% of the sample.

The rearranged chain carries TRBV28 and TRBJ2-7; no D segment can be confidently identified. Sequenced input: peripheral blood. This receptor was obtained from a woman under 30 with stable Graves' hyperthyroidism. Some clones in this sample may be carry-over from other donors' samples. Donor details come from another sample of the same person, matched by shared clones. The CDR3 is CASSLSRVPSRQYF. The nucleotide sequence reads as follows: TGTGCCAGCAGTTTATCCAGAGTACCTTCTCGGCAGTACTTC.